This T cell receptor (beta chain) came from a study of blood T cell repertoires in COVID-19. Turning to this clone: The CDR3 end shows no conserved phenylalanine or tryptophan, and so a read error is likely. It is unclear where the CDR3 begins or ends on the DNA, so no DNA is shown, and the CDR3 is as TCRdb lists it.

Per the germline V gene, CDR1 is SNHLY and CDR2 is FYNNEI. 11 amino acids form the CDR3, both terminal residues included. Libraries were prepared by immunoSEQ multiplex PCR; TCRdb keeps only in-frame clonotypes and omits some of them. The sample includes about 68,000 clones, roughly nine tenths of them seen just once. Specimen: peripheral blood. J is TRBJ1-6 and V is TRBV2; the table's D call, TRBD1, has no DNA check behind it. The source of this sequence is a middle-aged man with acute or convalescent COVID-19. CDR3 region: CASRGTSDILL.